The sequence of this T cell receptor (beta chain) was determined in a study of human T cells and chemical hapten exposure. Study findings and constraints: Controls had significantly fewer large CDR3 similarity clusters than were formed by expanded TCRs. Patch test score was positively correlated with the counts of TCRs that had expanded at PT1.

The V and J ends lost 4 bases and 1 base, in that order; junction bases with no gene match: 15. Germline V gene data show CDR1 as SGHTA and CDR2 as FQGNSA. This CDR3 is 18 amino acids long. This clonotype was recorded once. What it binds is not known. Time point meaning: patch test 2, 6 weeks after DPC sensitization. The treatment: therapeutic diphenylcyclopropenone sensitization with weekly scalp DPC. Patients had alopecia, were aged 18 to 70, and were not pregnant. One entry per CDR3 protein results from TCRdb running MiXCR on the RACE reads. The sample carries about 80,000 distinct CDR3 sequences, around 10% recorded once.

This receptor was obtained from a man aged 18 to 30 with alopecia areata. Some clones in this sample may be carry-over from other donors' samples. The input for sequencing was whole blood, taken in connection with sensitization to the hapten diphenylcyclopropenone (DPC). V is TRBV7-2 and J is TRBJ1-1, with 7 bases lining up with TRBD1. Here the CDR3 DNA reads TGTGCCAGCAGCTCCTCAACTGCAGGGGGGGTTCGGAACACTGAAGCTTTCTTT. Translated: CASSSSTAGGVRNTEAFF. Supplemented by reference TRBV7-2 and TRBJ1-1, the full variable domain reads GAGVSQSPSNKVTEKGKDVELRCDPISGHTALYWYRQSLGQGLEFLIYFQGNSAPDKSGLPSDRFSAERTGGSVSTLTIQRTQQEDSAVYLCASSSSTAGGVRNTEAFFGQGTRLTVV.